This T cell receptor (beta chain) was documented in a study of blood T cell repertoires in COVID-19. Study in general: The United States, Italy and Spain provided the acute and convalescent COVID-19 samples. From T cells, B-cell-depleted T cells, or PBMCs came the material, which was cDNA or gDNA.

V dropped 4 bases and J dropped 7; count of bases not matched to a gene: 5. There are 14 residues in the CDR3. Germline V gene lookup returns CDR1 SGHTA and CDR2 FQGTGA. In the original workflow: Amplification of reference gene primers was used by the study to estimate nucleated cell counts. The table came from immunoSEQ multiplex PCR; TCRdb's copy has only in-frame clones and leaves some out. V, J and clone size are taken as reported in that table, and D and trimming were inferred from the DNA itself. Seen here are some 120,000 clones, roughly 84% observed once, and the top ten hold about 12%. The chain joins TRBV7-3 to TRBJ2-1, with 9 bases aligning to TRBD1. The sample was peripheral blood. The TCR sequence derives from a woman aged 30 to 39 who had recovered from COVID-19. CDR3 region: CASSSGQGINEQFF. The CDR3 DNA reads as TGTGCCAGCAGCTCCGGACAGGGGATAAATGAGCAGTTCTTC.